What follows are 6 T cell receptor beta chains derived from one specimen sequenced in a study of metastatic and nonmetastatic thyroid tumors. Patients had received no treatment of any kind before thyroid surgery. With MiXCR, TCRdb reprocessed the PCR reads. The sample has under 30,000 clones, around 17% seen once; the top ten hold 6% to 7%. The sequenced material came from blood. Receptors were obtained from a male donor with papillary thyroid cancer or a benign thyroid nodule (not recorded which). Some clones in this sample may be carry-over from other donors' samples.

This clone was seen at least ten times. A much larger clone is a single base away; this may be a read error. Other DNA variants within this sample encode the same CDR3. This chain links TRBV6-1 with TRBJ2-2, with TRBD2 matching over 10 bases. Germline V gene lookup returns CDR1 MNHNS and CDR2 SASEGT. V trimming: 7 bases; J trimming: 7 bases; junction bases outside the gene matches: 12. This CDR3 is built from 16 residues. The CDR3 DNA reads TGTGCCAGCATCCTAGGGCTAGCGGGAGAGAACGGGGAGCTGTTTTTT. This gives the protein CASILGLAGENGELFF.

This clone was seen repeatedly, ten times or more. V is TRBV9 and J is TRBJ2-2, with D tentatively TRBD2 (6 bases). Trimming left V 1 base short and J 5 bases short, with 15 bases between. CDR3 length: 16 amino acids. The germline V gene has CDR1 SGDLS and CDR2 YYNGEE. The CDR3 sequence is CASSVQAAAGTGELFF. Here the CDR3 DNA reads TGTGCCAGCAGCGTACAGGCTGCCGCGGGAACCGGGGAGCTGTTTTTT.

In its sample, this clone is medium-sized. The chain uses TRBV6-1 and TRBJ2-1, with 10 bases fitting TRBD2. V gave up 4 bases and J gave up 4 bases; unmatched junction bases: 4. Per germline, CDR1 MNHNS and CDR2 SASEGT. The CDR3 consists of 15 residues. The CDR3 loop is CASSAEAGGYNEQFF. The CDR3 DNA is TGTGCCAGCAGTGCGGAAGCGGGAGGGTACAATGAGCAGTTCTTC.

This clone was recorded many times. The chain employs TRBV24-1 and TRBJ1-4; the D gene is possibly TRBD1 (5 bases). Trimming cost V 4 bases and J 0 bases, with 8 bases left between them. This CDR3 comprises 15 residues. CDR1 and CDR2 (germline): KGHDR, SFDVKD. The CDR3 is CATSEAGATNEKLFF. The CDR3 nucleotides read TGTGCCACCAGTGAAGCGGGGGCAACTAATGAAAAACTGTTTTTT.

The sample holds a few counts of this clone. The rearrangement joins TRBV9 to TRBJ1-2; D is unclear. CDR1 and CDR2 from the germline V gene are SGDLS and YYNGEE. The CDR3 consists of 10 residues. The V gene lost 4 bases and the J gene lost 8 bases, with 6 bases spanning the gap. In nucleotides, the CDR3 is TGTGCCAGCAGCCGCAAAGGCTACACCTTC. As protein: CASSRKGYTF.

The CDR3 nucleotides are TGTGCCAGCTCACCACAACCGGGACAGGGTCAGCCCCAGCATTTT. Its translation: CASSPQPGQGQPQHF. The V call is TRBV18, the J call TRBJ1-5, with 9 bases lining up with TRBD1. Germline-derived CDR1 and CDR2 are KGHSH and LQKENI. The CDR3 is made up of 15 amino acids. The V segment lost 1 base and the J segment 6 bases; nucleotides outside the gene matches: 4.